These 10 T cell receptor beta chains were all obtained from the same sample, sequenced in a study of cytomegalovirus exposure and HLA in healthy donors. 13 Jbeta primers and 60 Vbeta primers were used for the PCR. The method was immunoSEQ multiplex PCR; TCRdb's version includes in-frame clones alone and lacks a portion of them. This sample yields just over 150,000 clones, of which roughly three quarters are seen a single time; roughly 7.1% belongs to the top ten. The sequenced sample was PBMCs. The receptors stem from a middle-aged man in good health and CMV-seropositive.

V usage is TRBV10-3 and J usage is TRBJ2-3; possibly TRBD1 for D (6 bases). The CDR3 length is 15 residues. The ends were cut back, 5 bases at V and 0 bases at J, with 12 bases in the middle. Germline CDR1 and CDR2: ENHRY and SYGVKD. CDR3 sequence: CAISSGVPSTDTQYF. The CDR3 DNA reads as TGTGCCATCAGTTCAGGGGTCCCGAGCACAGATACGCAGTATTTT.

The chain couples TRBV7-2 to TRBJ2-1; 9 bases are shared with TRBD2. Trimming removed 10 bases from V and 9 bases from J; junction bases left unmatched: 13. This CDR3 has 14 amino acids. Germline V lookup: CDR1 SGHTA, CDR2 FQGNSA. The CDR3 region is CATQHRGGVFEQFF. CDR3 nucleotide sequence: TGTGCCACCCAACACCGCGGGGGGGTATTTGAGCAGTTCTTC.

This rearrangement joins TRBV7-2 to TRBJ2-5; perhaps TRBD2 as D (6 bases). CDR3 size: 15 residues. V was trimmed by 0 bases and J by 5 bases, leaving 13 bases between them. Germline lookup yields CDR1 SGHTA and CDR2 FQGNSA. The CDR3 reads CASSLAWTREETQYF. Here the CDR3 DNA reads TGTGCCAGCAGCTTAGCTTGGACCCGGGAGGAGACCCAGTACTTC.

There are a few counts of this clone. The J gene is TRBJ2-2, the V gene TRBV7-2; D perhaps matches TRBD1 (5 bases). The germline CDR1 and CDR2 sequences are SGHTA and FQGNSA. This CDR3 comprises 16 residues. V lost 5 bases to trimming and J lost 0 bases, with 13 bases between them. The CDR3 sequence: CASSDRPVPNTGELFF. CDR3 nucleotides: TGTGCCAGCAGCGACAGACCCGTTCCGAACACCGGGGAGCTGTTTTTT.

The chain recombines TRBV9 with TRBJ2-5, with 11 positions matching TRBD2. Losses at the gene ends were 4 bases for V and 5 bases for J; bases not matched to a gene: 10. Germline V CDR1 and CDR2: SGDLS, YYNGEE. CDR3 length equals 16 residues. CDR3 sequence reads: CASSPIAGGRDETQYF. The CDR3 bases are TGTGCCAGCAGCCCGATAGCGGGGGGGAGGGATGAGACCCAGTACTTC. The variable domain in full, with the rest retrieved from reference TRBV9 and TRBJ2-5, is DSGVTQTPKHLITATGQRVTLRCSPRSGDLSVYWYQQSLDQGLQFLIQYYNGEERAKGNILERFSAQQFPDLHSELNLSSLELGDSALYFCASSPIAGGRDETQYFGPGTRLLVL.

This clone was counted between two and nine times. The V call is TRBV21-1, the J call TRBJ1-2; the D call of TRBD1 is as the table states it, not checked on the DNA. TRBV21-1 is annotated as a pseudogene. There are 16 residues in the CDR3. In DNA, the CDR3 is TGTGCCAGCAACGAGGGGGGGGGACAGGGGTGGCGTGGCTACACCTTC. This sequence encodes CASNEGGGQGWRGYTF.

This chain joins TRBV6-5 and TRBJ1-5; no definite D call. Trimming took off 2 bases at V and 4 bases at J, with 6 bases between the two ends. Looked up from germline, CDR1 is MNHEY and CDR2 is SVGAGI. CDR3 length equals 13 residues. The CDR3 loop is CASSYQANQPQHF. The DNA of the CDR3 is TGTGCCAGCAGTTACCAGGCGAATCAGCCCCAGCATTTT.

The gene calls are TRBV19 and TRBJ2-1; D is unresolved. Trimming removed 3 bases from V and 5 bases from J, with 8 bases in between. There are 13 residues in the CDR3. Per germline, CDR1 LNHDA and CDR2 SQIVND (reference sequence). The chain's CDR3 is CASSISTNNEQFF. DNA for the CDR3: TGTGCCAGTAGTATTTCGACAAACAATGAGCAGTTCTTC.

CDR3 residues: CASSEVVTPQETQYF. CDR3 nucleotides: TGTGCCAGCAGTGAAGTGGTTACACCCCAAGAGACCCAGTACTTC. The V and J genes are TRBV6-1 and TRBJ2-5; no definite D call. The CDR3 extends over 15 amino acids. Germline V gene lookup returns CDR1 MNHNS and CDR2 SASEGT. V was pared by 1 base and J by 1 base, with 10 bases between.

The chain recombines TRBV12-5 with TRBJ2-4, with 7 nucleotides matching TRBD1. Germline V lookup: CDR1 LGHNT, CDR2 FRNRAP. This CDR3 has 16 amino acids. The junction had 5 bases not matched to a gene; V was cut back by 2 bases and J by 1 base. The CDR3 DNA reads as TGTGCTAGTGGTTTGTGGGACAGCACTGCCAAAAACATTCAGTACTTC. Amino acids: CASGLWDSTAKNIQYF.